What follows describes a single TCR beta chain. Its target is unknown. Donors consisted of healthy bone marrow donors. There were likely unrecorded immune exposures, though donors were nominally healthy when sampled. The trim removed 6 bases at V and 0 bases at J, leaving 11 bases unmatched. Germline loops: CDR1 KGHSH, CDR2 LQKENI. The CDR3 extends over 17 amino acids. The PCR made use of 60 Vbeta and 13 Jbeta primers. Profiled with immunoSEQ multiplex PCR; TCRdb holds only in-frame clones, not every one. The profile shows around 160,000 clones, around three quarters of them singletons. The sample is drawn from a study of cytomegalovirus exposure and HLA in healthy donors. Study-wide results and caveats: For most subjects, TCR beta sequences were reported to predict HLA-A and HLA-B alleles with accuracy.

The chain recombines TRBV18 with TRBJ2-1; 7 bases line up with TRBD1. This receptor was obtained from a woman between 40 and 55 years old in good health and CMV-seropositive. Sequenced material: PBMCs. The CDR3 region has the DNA TGTGCCAGCTCCCGCGGACAGGCTCATAGCTCCTACAATGAGCAGTTCTTC. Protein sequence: CASSRGQAHSSYNEQFF.